A single sample is the source of the 28 T cell receptor beta chains below, sequenced in a study of T cell repertoires in cytomegalovirus infection. TCRdb analysed the reads with MiXCR anew, one entry per CDR3 protein. Of about 240,000 distinct CDR3 sequences in the sample, roughly 6.5% were seen once. The sequencing sample was made of PBMCs. The receptors were sampled from a human donor in good health (CMV status not recorded). Some clones in this sample may be carry-over from other donors' samples.

In its sample, this clonotype was seen a few times. The chain has TRBV29-1 and TRBJ2-5, with 8 bases that match TRBD1. V lost 7 bases to trimming and J lost 4 bases; unmatched junction nucleotides: 5. The CDR3 has 12 residues. In germline, CDR1 is SQVTM, CDR2 ANQGSEA. CDR3 residues: CSAATGVETQYF. The CDR3 DNA sequence: TGCAGCGCCGCGACAGGGGTAGAGACCCAGTACTTC. Supplemented by reference TRBV29-1 and TRBJ2-5, the full variable domain reads SAVISQKPSRDICQRGTSLTIQCQVDSQVTMMFWYRQQPGQSLTLIATANQGSEATYESGFVIDKFPISRPNLTFSTLTVSNMSPEDSSIYLCSAATGVETQYFGPGTRLLVL.

A note on this clonotype: Compared with germline, one end of the junction differs, possibly owing to a read error. The chain carries TRBV7-9 and TRBJ1-2; D unresolved. The CDR3 has 13 amino acids. CDR1 SEHNR and CDR2 FQNEAQ come from the germline V gene (reference sequence). The CDR3 DNA sequence: TGTGCCAGCAGCTTAGGCGGGAACTATGTCTACACCTTC. Encoded protein: CASSLGGNYVYTF.

Many counts were recorded for this clonotype. The chain employs TRBV7-6 and TRBJ2-2; D remains ambiguous. Trimming stripped 0 bases from V and 5 bases from J, with 4 bases between. The CDR3 contains 13 residues. Germline loops: CDR1 SGHVS, CDR2 FNYEAQ. CDR3 sequence reads: CASSLARTGELFF. In DNA, the CDR3 is TGTGCCAGCAGCTTAGCGAGGACCGGGGAGCTGTTTTTT.

This clonotype was seen repeatedly, ten times or more. The chain has TRBV11-2 and TRBJ1-1, with D unclear. Trimming took off 5 bases at V and 1 base at J, with 14 bases between the two ends. Germline assignment: CDR1 SGHAT and CDR2 FQNNGV. The CDR3 extends over 15 amino acids. This CDR3 reads CASSQTGKRNTEAFF. The CDR3 DNA is TGTGCCAGCAGCCAGACGGGGAAAAGGAACACTGAAGCTTTCTTT. Full variable domain (missing parts from reference TRBV11-2 and TRBJ1-1): EAGVAQSPRYKIIEKRQSVAFWCNPISGHATLYWYQQILGQGPKLLIQFQNNGVVDDSQLPKDRFSAERLKGVDSTLKIQPAKLEDSAVYLCASSQTGKRNTEAFFGQGTRLTVV.

This clonotype has at least ten counts. J is TRBJ2-2 and V is TRBV20-1; 7 bases are shared with TRBD2. This CDR3 has 14 amino acids. Looked up from germline, CDR1 is DFQATT and CDR2 is SNEGSKA (reference sequence). Trimming removed 3 bases from V and 7 bases from J; junction bases left unmatched: 8. The CDR3 reads CSASTSVDDGELFF. CDR3 coding DNA: TGCAGTGCTAGCACTAGCGTCGATGACGGGGAGCTGTTTTTT.

This clonotype was observed many times. CDR3 nucleotides: TGTGCCAGCAGGGATAAGGGGGACGTGAGCACAGATACGCAGTATTTT. Encoded protein: CASRDKGDVSTDTQYF. The genes are TRBV5-5 and TRBJ2-3; perhaps TRBD1 as D (6 bases). V was trimmed by 5 bases and J by 0 bases, leaving 16 bases between them. Per germline, CDR1 SGHKS and CDR2 YYEKEE (reference sequence). There are 16 residues in the CDR3. The complete variable domain, with remaining parts taken from reference TRBV5-5 and TRBJ2-3, reads DAGVTQSPTHLIKTRGQQVTLRCSPISGHKSVSWYQQVLGQGPQFIFQYYEKEERGRGNFPDRFSARQFPNYSSELNVNALLLGDSALYLCASRDKGDVSTDTQYFGPGTRLTVL.

This clonotype was counted many times. The chain recombines TRBV20-1 with TRBJ2-7, with D maybe TRBD1 (5 bases). V lost 0 bases and J lost 2, with 11 bases in between. Germline V lookup: CDR1 DFQATT, CDR2 SNEGSKA (reference sequence). The CDR3 spans 14 residues. In DNA form, the CDR3 reads TGCAGTGCTAGAGATCAGGACAAAACCTACGAGCAGTACTTC. Its translation is CSARDQDKTYEQYF.

This clonotype appeared many times. This sequence joins TRBV29-1 and TRBJ2-2, with D possibly TRBD1 on 5 matching bases. V lost 7 bases and J lost 2, with 8 bases in between. Looked up from germline, CDR1 is SQVTM and CDR2 is ANQGSEA. There are 12 residues in the CDR3. The CDR3 nucleotides are TGCAGCGCCGGACACAACACCGGGGAGCTGTTTTTT. Encoded protein: CSAGHNTGELFF.

This clonotype was seen at least ten times. This chain connects TRBV5-1 to TRBJ2-1; D possibly matches TRBD1 or TRBD2 (6 bases each). Looked up from germline, CDR1 is SGHRS and CDR2 is YFSETQ. Between the trimmed V and J ends, which lost 0 bases and 2 bases, there was a span of 12 bases. The CDR3 is 16 residues long. The CDR3 reads CASSLGGRGTYNEQFF. Here the CDR3 DNA reads TGCGCCAGCAGCTTGGGGGGGCGGGGAACCTACAATGAGCAGTTCTTC.

This clonotype was recorded at least ten times. V is TRBV3-1 and J is TRBJ1-4, with TRBD1 matching 9 bases. Germline V gene sequence: CDR1 LGHDT, CDR2 YNNKEL (reference sequence). This CDR3 contains 16 residues. Germline trimming cut 3 bases from V and 7 bases from J; bases unmatched to any gene: 9. CDR3 DNA sequence: TGTGCCAGCAGCCATGTAACCGGGACAGGGAGTGAAAAACTGTTTTTT. This gives the protein CASSHVTGTGSEKLFF.

This clonotype was recorded at least ten times. The chain recombines TRBV12-3 or TRBV12-4 with TRBJ1-2; D gene unclear. V was clipped by 5 bases and J by 6 bases, with 16 bases between them. CDR3 size: 14 residues. DNA of the CDR3: TGTGCCAGCAGTCTTATAGCGAGCGGGCATGGCTACACCTTC. This translates into CASSLIASGHGYTF.

This clonotype was counted ten times or more. The chain couples TRBV7-2 to TRBJ2-5; D remains ambiguous. In germline, CDR1 is SGHTA, CDR2 FQGNSA. The CDR3 length is 13 residues. V lost 1 base, J lost 5 bases, and 8 bases lay in between. DNA of the CDR3: TGTGCCAGCAGCTTAGTTCTGCTGGAGACCCAGTACTTC. Its translation: CASSLVLLETQYF.

The chain recombines TRBV6-2 or TRBV6-3 with TRBJ1-2; possible D gene TRBD1, 6 bases. The CDR3 spans 15 residues. Germline V lookup: CDR1 MNHEY, CDR2 SVGEGT. V was pared by 5 bases and J by 3 bases, with 16 bases between. This CDR3 reads CASSREQGRDYGYTF. CDR3 DNA: TGTGCCAGCAGTCGCGAACAGGGAAGAGACTATGGCTACACCTTC.

This clonotype was recorded many times. V usage is TRBV7-2 and J usage is TRBJ2-7; 8 bases match TRBD1. The CDR3 length is 14 residues. The V gene's germline CDR1 is SGHTA and CDR2 FQGNSA. After removal of 6 bases from V and 4 bases from J, the junction contained 8 bases not matched to a gene. The CDR3 coding sequence is TGTGCCAGCAGATCTCGGGACAGGTTGTACGAGCAGTACTTC. It codes for CASRSRDRLYEQYF.

At least ten counts were recorded for this clonotype. The chain joins TRBV7-2 to TRBJ2-5, with 8 bases fitting TRBD1. CDR1 is SGHTA and CDR2 is FQGNSA in the germline V gene. CDR3 length: 18 amino acids. Trimming took 5 bases from V and 0 from J; bases not matched to a gene: 14. CDR3 nucleotides: TGTGCCAGCAGCCCCCGCCCCGGGACAGGATCGTACCAAGAGACCCAGTACTTC. Residues: CASSPRPGTGSYQETQYF.

This clonotype was seen at least ten times. At one boundary the junction diverges from the germline segment, which might be a read error. The rearrangement links TRBV7-7 to TRBJ2-5, with TRBD2 matching over 8 bases. Per the germline V gene, CDR1 is SSHAT and CDR2 is FNYEAQ (reference sequence). This CDR3 has 13 residues. Here the CDR3 reads CASSFGGVETQYF. The DNA for the CDR3 is TGTGCTAGCAGCTTCGGGGGGGTTGAGACCCAGTACTTC.

This clonotype was picked up many times. The V and J genes are TRBV2 and TRBJ2-5; tentatively, D is TRBD1 (6 bases). The ends were cut back, 5 bases at V and 0 bases at J, with 10 bases in the middle. The germline CDR1 and CDR2 sequences are SNHLY and FYNNEI. This CDR3 has 14 residues. CDR3 nucleotide sequence: TGTGCCAGCAGTCAGACAGGAGACCAAGAGACCCAGTACTTC. Residues: CASSQTGDQETQYF.

This clonotype was seen ten or more times. V is TRBV5-6 and J is TRBJ1-1; TRBD1 agrees at 8 bases. V was clipped by 4 bases and J by 9 bases; unmatched bases: 5. CDR1 is SGHDT and CDR2 is YYEEEE in the germline V gene. This CDR3 comprises 12 residues. CDR3: CASSLDRDQAFF. In DNA form, the CDR3 reads TGTGCCAGCAGCCTGGACAGGGACCAAGCTTTCTTT.

This clonotype came up a few times. The V gene is TRBV7-2, the J gene TRBJ2-1; TRBD1 is a possible D gene (6 bases). This CDR3 is 15 amino acids long. Deletions cut 4 bases from V and 3 bases from J, with 13 bases between. Germline-derived CDR1 and CDR2 are SGHTA and FQGNSA. The CDR3, as DNA: TGTGCCAGCAGCTCACAGGGAAAGGGCTACAATGAGCAGTTCTTC. This encodes CASSSQGKGYNEQFF.

This clonotype was observed at least ten times. The DNA of the CDR3 is TGTGCCAGCAGCCCGCATCTAAGGGAGACCCAGTACTTC. This gives the protein CASSPHLRETQYF. The rearrangement joins TRBV7-9 to TRBJ2-5; D is uncertain. The CDR3 spans 13 residues. Between the trimmed V and J ends, which lost 5 bases and 5 bases, there was a span of 12 bases. Per germline, CDR1 SEHNR and CDR2 FQNEAQ (reference sequence).

This clonotype appeared many times. The genes are TRBV5-6 and TRBJ1-2; D gene uncertain. The germline V gene encodes CDR1 SGHDT and CDR2 YYEEEE. The CDR3 contains 13 residues. Trimming removed 6 bases from V and 6 bases from J, with 15 bases in between. The CDR3 region has the DNA TGTGCCAGCAATGGGAATAAGCCTGATGGCTACACCTTC. This encodes CASNGNKPDGYTF.

The genes are TRBV29-1 and TRBJ1-5, with 10 bases matching TRBD1. After removal of 5 bases from V and 7 bases from J, the junction contained 8 bases not matched to a gene. Germline V gene lookup returns CDR1 SQVTM and CDR2 ANQGSEA. The CDR3 extends over 14 amino acids. This CDR3 reads CSVSTGTGEQPQHF. The DNA for the CDR3 is TGCAGCGTTTCCACCGGGACAGGGGAGCAGCCCCAGCATTTT.

This clonotype was seen repeatedly, ten times or more. The rearrangement links TRBV6-6 to TRBJ1-1, with D unresolved. Trimming cost V 6 bases and J 1 base, with 9 bases left between them. CDR3 size: 13 residues. In germline, CDR1 is MNHNY, CDR2 SVGAGI (reference sequence). The CDR3 DNA reads TGTGCCAGCAGAACTACAGAGAACACTGAAGCTTTCTTT. Its translation: CASRTTENTEAFF.

The sample holds many counts of this clonotype. The CDR3 spells CASSLAGTSVSDTQYF. The DNA of the CDR3 is TGTGCCAGCAGCTTAGCGGGGACTAGCGTTTCCGATACGCAGTATTTT. The chain recombines TRBV7-2 with TRBJ2-3; 10 bases are a match to TRBD2. V trimming: 0 bases; J trimming: 6 bases; junction bases outside the gene matches: 6. The CDR3 is 16 residues long. CDR1 is SGHTA, CDR2 FQGNSA, per germline.

In its sample, this clonotype was seen many times. V and J are TRBV20-1 and TRBJ1-1, with D unclear. Trimming took 0 bases from V and 11 from J, leaving 19 bases between them. The CDR3 covers 14 residues. Germline V gives CDR1 DFQATT, CDR2 SNEGSKA (reference sequence). CDR3 sequence (DNA): TGCAGTGCTAGAGACAGTAGGACCCCTGCTTGGGCTTTCTTT. Protein product: CSARDSRTPAWAFF.

This clonotype appeared many times. The rearrangement joins TRBV11-2 to TRBJ2-1; 9 bases map to TRBD2. V trimming: 6 bases; J trimming: 7 bases; junction bases outside the gene matches: 7. This CDR3 contains 14 residues. CDR1 and CDR2 (germline): SGHAT, FQNNGV. The CDR3 bases are TGTGCCAGCAGAACTAGCGGGCCCTCAAATGAGCAGTTCTTC. As protein: CASRTSGPSNEQFF.

This clonotype showed up many times. V is TRBV20-1 and J is TRBJ1-4; the D is unclear. Per the germline V gene, CDR1 is DFQATT and CDR2 is SNEGSKA (reference sequence). The CDR3 spans 13 residues. The V end lost 0 bases, the J end lost 4 bases, and 6 bases lay between the germline ends. CDR3 nucleotides: TGCAGTGCTAGAGAGGGTGGTAATGAAAAACTGTTTTTT. Its translation: CSAREGGNEKLFF.

V and J are TRBV5-1 and TRBJ2-3; TRBD2 agrees at 13 bases. V lost 4 bases and J lost 0; bases outside the gene matches: 5. The CDR3 has 17 residues. Germline V gives CDR1 SGHRS, CDR2 YFSETQ. In nucleotides, the CDR3 is TGCGCCAGCAGCCGCGGGACTAGCGGGGCTAGCACAGATACGCAGTATTTT. It is translated as CASSRGTSGASTDTQYF.